These 24 T cell receptor beta chains came from one sample sequenced in a study of response to subunit inactivated influenza vaccine. TCRdb re-derived calls from the RT-PCR reads in MiXCR, one entry per CDR3 protein. The sample has roughly 710,000 distinct CDR3 sequences; around 13% are singletons. Sequenced here: PBMCs from blood, sampled around 14 days before vaccination. The source is a man in his forties or fifties who received an inactivated influenza vaccine.

The chain recombines TRBV5-1 with TRBJ2-1; D is unresolved. Germline-derived CDR1 and CDR2 are SGHRS and YFSETQ. CDR3 length equals 14 residues. Trimming took 3 bases from V and 0 from J, leaving 7 bases between them. CDR3 loop: CASSSHNSYNEQFF. The CDR3 bases are TGCGCCAGCAGCTCCCATAACTCCTACAATGAGCAGTTCTTC.

This clonotype was seen only a few times. The rearrangement links TRBV27 to TRBJ1-1; no reliable D call. CDR1 is MNHEY and CDR2 is SMNVEV in the germline V gene (reference sequence). The CDR3 is 13 amino acids. V gave up 6 bases and J gave up 1 base, with 9 bases separating them. Written as DNA, the CDR3 is TGTGCCAGCAGGCAGACGAGGAACACTGAAGCTTTCTTT. Its protein is CASRQTRNTEAFF.

J is TRBJ2-2 and V is TRBV6-2 or TRBV6-3; D gene unclear. With 6 bases removed from V and 5 bases from J, the gap between germline ends came to 13 bases. This CDR3 region has 14 residues. CDR1 MNHEY and CDR2 SVGEGT come from the germline V gene. The CDR3, as DNA: TGTGCCAGCAGACAATCTAGGTTAACCGGGGAGCTGTTTTTT. This sequence encodes CASRQSRLTGELFF.

This clonotype was counted a few times. The chain employs TRBV6-2 or TRBV6-3 and TRBJ2-4; the D gene is possibly TRBD1 (6 bases). The CDR3 spans 13 residues. Between the trimmed V and J ends, which lost 7 bases and 10 bases, there was a span of 17 bases. Looked up from germline, CDR1 is MNHEY and CDR2 is SVGEGT. DNA for the CDR3: TGTGCCAGCACCAGACAGGCGCGAGGGATTCAGTACTTC. As protein: CASTRQARGIQYF.

The chain combines TRBV19 with TRBJ1-6; TRBD1 might be the D (6 bases). Germline lookup yields CDR1 LNHDA and CDR2 SQIVND (reference sequence). V was pared by 4 bases and J by 7 bases, with 11 bases between. CDR3 length equals 14 residues. The CDR3 is CASSNRAFNSPLHF. The DNA for the CDR3 is TGTGCCAGTAGTAACAGGGCCTTCAATTCACCCCTCCACTTT.

This chain joins TRBV29-1 and TRBJ1-5; a weak D match, TRBD1 (5 bases). V dropped 4 bases and J dropped 3 bases, with 10 bases sitting between them. This CDR3 contains 13 residues. Looked up from germline, CDR1 is SQVTM and CDR2 is ANQGSEA. The CDR3 protein is CSVVGDFNQPQHF. The CDR3 region has the DNA TGCAGCGTTGTCGGGGACTTCAATCAGCCCCAGCATTTT. Complete variable domain (other parts from reference TRBV29-1 and TRBJ1-5): SAVISQKPSRDICQRGTSLTIQCQVDSQVTMMFWYRQQPGQSLTLIATANQGSEATYESGFVIDKFPISRPNLTFSTLTVSNMSPEDSSIYLCSVVGDFNQPQHFGDGTRLSIL.

The chain combines TRBV30 with TRBJ2-1, with D maybe TRBD1 (6 bases). There are 13 residues in the CDR3. V lost 4 bases and J lost 8, with 15 bases in between. Germline CDR1 is GTSNPN and CDR2 is SVGIG (reference sequence). This CDR3 reads CAWTGQGRDEQFF. In DNA, the CDR3 is TGTGCCTGGACCGGGCAGGGGCGGGATGAGCAGTTCTTC. Variable domain in full (rest from reference TRBV30 and TRBJ2-1): SQTIHQWPATLVQPVGSPLSLECTVEGTSNPNLYWYRQAAGRGLQLLFYSVGIGQISSEVPQNLSASRPQDRQFILSSKKLLLSDSGFYLCAWTGQGRDEQFFGPGTRLTVL.

The chain links TRBV7-9 to TRBJ2-3; the D is unclear. Trimming pared 7 bases from V and 3 bases from J, leaving 14 bases between. Germline V gene sequence: CDR1 SEHNR, CDR2 FQNEAQ (reference sequence). The CDR3 length is 14 residues. CDR3 sequence (DNA): TGTGCCAGCACCCCCACCGCCCGGACAGATACGCAGTATTTT. It yields the protein CASTPTARTDTQYF.

In this sample, this clonotype turned up a few times. As DNA, the CDR3 is TGTGCCAGCAGTTTCCCGGGACTAGCGGGGGGGCCGGTACCCCCCTGGAAGCAGTTCTTC. Its translation is CASSFPGLAGGPVPPWKQFF. This chain connects TRBV28 to TRBJ2-1; TRBD2 matches at 16 bases. V lost 3 bases, J lost 11 bases, and 19 bases stayed unmatched. This CDR3 is 20 amino acids long. CDR1 MDHEN and CDR2 SYDVKM come from the germline V gene.

This clonotype was seen only a few times. The chain recombines TRBV6-5 with TRBJ2-2; 7 bases agree with TRBD1. CDR1 is MNHEY and CDR2 is SVGAGI in the germline V gene. V shed 2 bases, J shed 3 bases, and the junction held 3 bases outside the gene matches. The CDR3 is 15 amino acids. As DNA, the CDR3 is TGTGCCAGCAGTTACAATCAGGGGGACACCGGGGAGCTGTTTTTT. It encodes CASSYNQGDTGELFF.

This clonotype was seen repeatedly, ten times or more. CDR3 nucleotide sequence: TGTGCCAGCAGCAACCCTGACAGGGAAGCACGGCGGGGGTACTCCTACAATGAGCAGTTCTTC. Its protein product is CASSNPDREARRGYSYNEQFF. The J gene is TRBJ2-1, the V gene TRBV6-2 or TRBV6-3; D assignment may be TRBD1 or TRBD2 (7 bases each). Trimming pared 6 bases from V and 0 bases from J, leaving 30 bases between. The CDR3 has 21 amino acids. Germline V gene sequence: CDR1 MNHEY, CDR2 SVGEGT.

This clonotype was observed a handful of times. This chain joins TRBV18 and TRBJ2-7; 8 positions match TRBD2. Trimming took 4 bases from V and 7 from J; bases not matched to a gene: 0. CDR3 length equals 11 residues. Germline V gene lookup returns CDR1 KGHSH and CDR2 LQKENI. The CDR3 reads CASSQREEQYF. CDR3 bases: TGTGCCAGCTCACAGCGGGAGGAGCAGTACTTC. The variable domain in full, completed from reference TRBV18 and TRBJ2-7, reads NAGVMQNPRHLVRRRGQEARLRCSPMKGHSHVYWYRQLPEEGLKFMVYLQKENIIDESGMPKERFSAEFPKEGPSILRIQQVVRGDSAAYFCASSQREEQYFGPGTRLTVT.

This clonotype was detected only a few times. The chain uses TRBV5-1 and TRBJ2-5; D may be TRBD1 or TRBD2 (5 bases each). Trimming removed 4 bases from V and 7 bases from J, with 23 bases in between. The CDR3 loop spans 16 amino acids. Per germline, CDR1 SGHRS and CDR2 YFSETQ. The CDR3 DNA follows: TGCGCCAGCAGCGACCCACGGGACGGTCCGGGTTCGACCCAGTACTTC. Translation: CASSDPRDGPGSTQYF.

The chain employs TRBV6-2 or TRBV6-3 and TRBJ2-7, with 8 bases matching TRBD2. Germline-derived CDR1 and CDR2 are MNHEY and SVGEGT. The CDR3 sequence is 12 residues long. Trimming removed 10 bases from V and 2 bases from J; junction bases left unmatched: 4. CDR3 sequence (DNA): TGTGCCACGACGGGACTAGCCTACGAGCAGTACTTC. Residues: CATTGLAYEQYF.

The chain is built from TRBV28 and TRBJ2-1, with TRBD1 matching 10 bases. CDR1 is MDHEN, CDR2 SYDVKM, per germline. V was pared by 2 bases and J by 8 bases, with 6 bases of the junction left unmatched. The CDR3 is made up of 15 amino acids. CDR3 coding DNA: TGTGCCAGCAGTTTAGGGGACAGGGGTAGGGATGAGCAGTTCTTC. Translation gives CASSLGDRGRDEQFF.

This clonotype was observed a few times. The gene calls are TRBV20-1 and TRBJ1-4; D not certain. Trimming took 0 bases from V and 1 from J, leaving 6 bases between them. The CDR3 runs 14 residues. CDR1 DFQATT and CDR2 SNEGSKA come from the germline V gene (reference sequence). This CDR3 reads CSAREGGTNEKLFF. The CDR3 coding sequence is TGCAGTGCTAGAGAGGGAGGAACTAATGAAAAACTGTTTTTT.

This clonotype has only a few counts. The chain has TRBV6-1 and TRBJ2-1; possibly TRBD2 for D (6 bases). Germline CDR1 is MNHNS and CDR2 is SASEGT. The length of the CDR3 is 16 residues. The ends were cut back, 3 bases at V and 5 bases at J, with 17 bases in the middle. CDR3 residues: CASSDVWRAGHNEQFF. CDR3 nucleotide sequence: TGTGCCAGCAGTGATGTCTGGAGGGCGGGCCACAATGAGCAGTTCTTC.

V usage is TRBV20-1 and J usage is TRBJ1-1, with D unclear. V lost 1 base and J lost 1, with 10 bases in between. Germline assignment: CDR1 DFQATT and CDR2 SNEGSKA (reference sequence). The CDR3 loop spans 14 amino acids. CDR3 nucleotide sequence: TGCAGTGCTAGAGTTCCTAAAGGGAACACTGAAGCTTTCTTT. Amino acid sequence: CSARVPKGNTEAFF.

The sample holds a few counts of this clonotype. V gene TRBV11-2 combines with J gene TRBJ1-4, with D hard to call. V lost 2 bases to trimming and J lost 2 bases, with 9 bases between them. The CDR3 totals 15 residues. Per the germline V gene, CDR1 is SGHAT and CDR2 is FQNNGV. CDR3 in amino acids: CASSLSGLTNEKLFF. The DNA for the CDR3 is TGTGCCAGCAGCTTAAGTGGGCTTACTAATGAAAAACTGTTTTTT. Combining the CDR3 with reference TRBV11-2 and TRBJ1-4 gives the whole variable domain EAGVAQSPRYKIIEKRQSVAFWCNPISGHATLYWYQQILGQGPKLLIQFQNNGVVDDSQLPKDRFSAERLKGVDSTLKIQPAKLEDSAVYLCASSLSGLTNEKLFFGSGTQLSVL.

J is TRBJ1-3 and V is TRBV28, with TRBD1 matching 8 bases. The V and J ends lost 6 bases and 0 bases, in that order; junction bases with no gene match: 7. The CDR3 is 16 residues long. Germline V lookup: CDR1 MDHEN, CDR2 SYDVKM. For the CDR3, the DNA is TGTGCCAGCAGGAGGACAGGGCTAAGCTCTGGAAACACCATATATTTT. Protein product: CASRRTGLSSGNTIYF.

Worth noting for this clonotype: A much larger clone differs from this one at a single base, so this may be a read error. The chain recombines TRBV25-1 with TRBJ2-7, with D perhaps given as TRBD1 or TRBD2 (7 bases each). The CDR3 runs 13 residues. Germline V gene data show CDR1 as MGHDK and CDR2 as SYGVNS. For the CDR3, the DNA is TGTGCCGCCAGGGGGGGTGGCTCCTACGAGCAGTCCTTC. It specifies CAARGGGSYEQSF.

The V and J genes are TRBV5-1 and TRBJ2-5; no firm D call. CDR3 length: 13 amino acids. Looked up from germline, CDR1 is SGHRS and CDR2 is YFSETQ. V was trimmed by 2 bases and J by 5 bases, leaving 10 bases between them. The CDR3 nucleotides read TGCGCCAGCAGCTTCGGTAGTAAGGAGACCCAGTACTTC. Its translation: CASSFGSKETQYF.

This clonotype occurred a few times. The rearrangement uses TRBV15 and TRBJ1-1; D possibly corresponds to TRBD1 (5 bases). Germline V gene data show CDR1 as LNHNV and CDR2 as YYDKDF (reference sequence). With 0 bases removed from V and 0 bases from J, the gap between germline ends came to 11 bases. This CDR3 has 16 residues. The CDR3 coding sequence is TGTGCCACCAGCAGAGATCGGGAGGGGTTGAACACTGAAGCTTTCTTT. Residues: CATSRDREGLNTEAFF.

In this sample, this clonotype turned up many times. The chain links TRBV20-1 to TRBJ2-5, with 12 bases lining up with TRBD2. Germline CDR1 reads DFQATT; CDR2 reads SNEGSKA (reference sequence). CDR3 size: 15 residues. With 3 bases clipped from V and 4 bases from J, the junction kept 6 bases outside the gene matches. For the CDR3, the DNA is TGCAGTGCTAGTCCTAGCGGGGGGGCACGAGAGACCCAGTACTTC. It translates to CSASPSGGARETQYF.